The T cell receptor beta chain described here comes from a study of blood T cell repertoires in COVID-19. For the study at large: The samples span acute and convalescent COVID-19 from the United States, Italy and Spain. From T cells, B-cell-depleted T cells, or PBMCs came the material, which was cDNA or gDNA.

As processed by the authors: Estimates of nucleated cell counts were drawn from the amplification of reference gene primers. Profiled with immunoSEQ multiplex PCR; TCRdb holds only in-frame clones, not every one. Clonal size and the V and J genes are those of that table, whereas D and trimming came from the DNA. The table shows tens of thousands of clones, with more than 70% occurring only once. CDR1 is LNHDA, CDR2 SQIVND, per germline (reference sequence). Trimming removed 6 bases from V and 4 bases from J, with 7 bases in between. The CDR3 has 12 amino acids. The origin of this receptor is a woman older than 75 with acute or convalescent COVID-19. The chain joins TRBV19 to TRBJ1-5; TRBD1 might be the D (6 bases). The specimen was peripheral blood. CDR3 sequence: CASRGANQPQHF. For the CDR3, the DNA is TGTGCCAGTAGGGGGGCGAATCAGCCCCAGCATTTT.